This T cell receptor beta chain derives from a study of blood T cell repertoires in COVID-19. About the study: There were acute and convalescent COVID-19 samples, and they came from the United States, Italy and Spain.

Deletions cut 0 bases from V and 6 bases from J, with 12 bases between. The V gene's germline CDR1 is SGDLS and CDR2 YYNGEE. The CDR3 spans 14 residues. Concerning this clone itself: Other nucleotide sequences in the sample specify the same CDR3.

Enrollment of patients from Seattle took place during active infection, with longitudinal follow-up. In the source study's methods: Counts of nucleated cells, estimated from reference gene primer amplification, were obtained. Here immunoSEQ multiplex PCR was the method, and the copy in TCRdb shows in-frame clones only, minus some. For V, J and clone size, that table is used; D and trimming come from the DNA. Altogether approximately 120,000 clones are present, approximately 85% being singletons, with the ten largest covering roughly 3.2%. The chain recombines TRBV9 with TRBJ1-2, with D possibly being TRBD1 (6 bases). The sequenced sample was peripheral blood. This TCR was sampled from an elderly woman with COVID-19, enrolled during active disease. For the CDR3, the DNA is TGTGCCAGCAGCGTAGGTAGGGGGTCGGATGGCTACACCTTC. Amino acids: CASSVGRGSDGYTF. Using reference TRBV9 and TRBJ1-2 for the parts outside the CDR3, the full variable domain is DSGVTQTPKHLITATGQRVTLRCSPRSGDLSVYWYQQSLDQGLQFLIQYYNGEERAKGNILERFSAQQFPDLHSELNLSSLELGDSALYFCASSVGRGSDGYTFGSGTRLTVV.